This T cell receptor (beta chain) is from a study of cytomegalovirus exposure and HLA in healthy donors. PCR primers comprised 60 Vbeta and 13 Jbeta primers. The repertoire was sequenced with immunoSEQ multiplex PCR; TCRdb's copy has only in-frame clones and lacks some. The sample gives about 160,000 clones, around 82% of which show up once; about 10% is in the top ten. The receptor's source is a man in his fifties or sixties in good health and CMV-seropositive. Sequenced: PBMCs.

The CDR3 region is CASSFSGAGTGELFF. CDR3 nucleotides: TGCGCCAGCAGCTTCTCCGGCGCGGGCACCGGGGAGCTGTTTTTT. V is TRBV5-1 and J is TRBJ2-2; D perhaps matches TRBD2 (5 bases). The CDR3 covers 15 residues. Per germline, CDR1 SGHRS and CDR2 YFSETQ. The germline V and J ends were trimmed by 2 bases and 4 bases, with 12 bases remaining between them.